These 27 T cell receptor beta chains were all obtained from the same sample, sequenced in a study of T cells in Graves' hyperthyroidism and ophthalmopathy. TCR beta CDR3 region amplification was performed from RNA transcripts. First-round RT-PCR with HTBI primers amplified the TCR CDR3 region. TCRdb fed the multiplex PCR reads into MiXCR, producing one record per CDR3 protein. The profile covers a few hundred thousand distinct CDR3 sequences, with around 20% appearing a single time and over 35% taken by the ten largest. Sequencing was done on a sample of blood. These receptors originate from a man between 18 and 29 years old with Graves' ophthalmopathy.

Only a few counts were recorded for this clonotype. The junction shows a germline mismatch at one end, possibly a read error. The gene calls are TRBV5-6 and TRBJ2-7; D gene uncertain. The length of the CDR3 is 13 residues. The germline V gene has CDR1 SGHDT and CDR2 YYEEEE. The CDR3 DNA follows: TGTGCCAGCAGCCTACAGAACTCCTACGGGCAGTACTTC. It encodes CASSLQNSYGQYF.

This clonotype was recorded a few times. This chain uses TRBV5-1 with TRBJ1-5; TRBD1 matches at 7 bases. V lost 0 bases to trimming and J lost 5 bases; unmatched junction nucleotides: 2. The germline CDR1 and CDR2 sequences are SGHRS and YFSETQ. The CDR3 extends over 14 amino acids. The CDR3 protein is CASSLGDSDQPQHF. CDR3 in DNA: TGCGCCAGCAGCTTGGGGGACAGCGATCAGCCCCAGCATTTT.

This clonotype occurred a few times. The genes are TRBV5-1 and TRBJ2-1; TRBD2 matches 12 bases. CDR3 length: 16 amino acids. CDR1 and CDR2 from the germline V gene are SGHRS and YFSETQ. Trimming at V came to 5 bases and at J to 6 bases, leaving 9 bases not matched to a gene. The CDR3 region has the DNA TGCGCCAGCAGTGCTAGCGGGGGGGCCGGAGGCAATGAGCAGTTCTTC. Its protein product is CASSASGGAGGNEQFF.

This chain connects TRBV10-3 to TRBJ2-1; 9 nucleotides align to TRBD2. The V segment lost 0 bases and the J segment 5 bases; nucleotides outside the gene matches: 5. The CDR3 has 16 amino acids. Germline CDR1 and CDR2: ENHRY and SYGVKD. The DNA of the CDR3 is TGTGCCATCAGTGAGTCTCCGGGACTAGCCAACAATGAGCAGTTCTTC. Translating it yields CAISESPGLANNEQFF.

At least ten counts were recorded for this clonotype. The rearrangement joins TRBV27 to TRBJ1-1, with D perhaps TRBD1 (5 bases). Trimming removed 2 bases from V and 1 base from J, with 11 bases in between. Germline assignment: CDR1 MNHEY and CDR2 SMNVEV (reference sequence). CDR3 length equals 15 residues. The CDR3 region is CASSLLGASNTEAFF. CDR3 nucleotides: TGTGCCAGCAGTTTACTAGGGGCATCGAACACTGAAGCTTTCTTT.

This clonotype was recorded many times. The rearrangement joins TRBV3-1 to TRBJ2-5; TRBD2 matches at 11 bases. The CDR3 loop spans 16 amino acids. The J segment lost 8 bases and the V segment lost 4 bases, leaving 12 bases of the junction unmatched. Germline CDR1 reads LGHDT; CDR2 reads YNNKEL (reference sequence). The CDR3 loop reads CASSPTSGAPMGTQYF. The CDR3 region has the DNA TGTGCCAGCAGCCCGACTAGCGGGGCGCCTATGGGAACCCAGTACTTC.

The genes are TRBV20-1 and TRBJ2-5, with D perhaps matching TRBD1 or TRBD2 (6 bases each). V lost 4 bases, J lost 1 base, and 13 bases lay in between. Germline CDR1 DFQATT, CDR2 SNEGSKA (reference sequence). The CDR3 sequence is 14 residues long. Here the CDR3 DNA reads TGCAGTGCTATTCCCGGGGGCTCCCAAGAGACCCAGTACTTC. Translating gives CSAIPGGSQETQYF.

This clonotype was observed a few times. This chain uses TRBV10-3 with TRBJ1-6; maybe TRBD1 (5 bases). This CDR3 region has 16 residues. Germline CDR1 reads ENHRY; CDR2 reads SYGVKD. The germline V and J ends were trimmed by 0 bases and 8 bases, with 14 bases remaining between them. CDR3 loop: CAISESPGARDSPLHF. CDR3 nucleotides: TGTGCCATCAGTGAGTCCCCCGGGGCGCGGGATTCACCCCTCCACTTT.

In this sample, this clonotype turned up a few times. This sequence joins TRBV29-1 and TRBJ1-2; no clear D. V dropped 4 bases and J dropped 2 bases, with 2 bases sitting between them. CDR3 length: 10 residues. Germline V gives CDR1 SQVTM, CDR2 ANQGSEA. CDR3: CSVANYGYTF. CDR3 bases: TGCAGCGTTGCCAACTATGGCTACACCTTC.

V gene TRBV4-1 combines with J gene TRBJ1-4, with a tentative D call TRBD1 (6 bases). Germline-derived CDR1 and CDR2 are MGHRA and YSYEKL. The V gene lost 0 bases and the J gene lost 7 bases, with 12 bases spanning the gap. This CDR3 is built from 15 residues. This CDR3 is CASSQDPGAGEKLFF. CDR3 sequence (DNA): TGCGCCAGCAGCCAAGATCCGGGGGCCGGTGAAAAACTGTTTTTT.

This clonotype was counted ten times or more. CDR3 bases: TGTGCCAGCAGCCAAGCCTACGGCCGGGGAAGCTATGGCTACACCTTC. Protein product: CASSQAYGRGSYGYTF. The V gene is TRBV3-1, the J gene TRBJ1-2; no clear D. This CDR3 has 16 amino acids. The germline V and J ends were trimmed by 1 base and 4 bases, with 16 bases remaining between them. Germline CDR1 and CDR2: LGHDT and YNNKEL (reference sequence). The variable domain in full, completed from reference TRBV3-1 and TRBJ1-2, reads DTAVSQTPKYLVTQMGNDKSIKCEQNLGHDTMYWYKQDSKKFLKIMFSYNNKELIINETVPNRFSPKSPDKAHLNLHINSLELGDSAVYFCASSQAYGRGSYGYTFGSGTRLTVV.

There are many counts of this clonotype. The chain is built from TRBV11-3 and TRBJ2-1; D not resolved. Germline values: CDR1 SGHNT, CDR2 YENEEA. There are 14 residues in the CDR3. V lost 5 bases and J 0 bases, leaving 8 bases between the germline ends. The CDR3 spells CASSPSSSYNEQFF. The CDR3 DNA is TGTGCCAGCAGCCCCTCTAGCTCCTACAATGAGCAGTTCTTC.

The sample holds many counts of this clonotype. The chain combines TRBV2 with TRBJ1-1, with 7 bases that match TRBD1. Germline CDR1 SNHLY, CDR2 FYNNEI. This CDR3 is built from 18 residues. The V segment lost 2 bases and the J segment 0 bases; nucleotides outside the gene matches: 12. As DNA, the CDR3 is TGTGCCAGCAGTGAATATATTAGGGCAGGGGGGGTGAACACTGAAGCTTTCTTT. Translation gives CASSEYIRAGGVNTEAFF.

This clonotype was counted many times. The chain recombines TRBV20-1 with TRBJ1-5, with a tentative D call TRBD1 (5 bases). This CDR3 has 15 residues. Trimming cost V 3 bases and J 7 bases, with 19 bases left between them. Per germline, CDR1 DFQATT and CDR2 SNEGSKA (reference sequence). The CDR3 DNA is TGCAGTGCTAGTGATCGTACCGCAGGGTGGCAGCCCCAGCATTTT. Its translation is CSASDRTAGWQPQHF.

This clonotype turned up a few times. The J gene is TRBJ1-2, the V gene TRBV9, with TRBD1 matching over 8 bases. The length of the CDR3 is 14 residues. The germline CDR1 and CDR2 sequences are SGDLS and YYNGEE. V shed 3 bases and J 6 bases; nucleotides not matched to a gene: 7. The CDR3 sequence: CASSAEQGEDGYTF. For the CDR3, the DNA is TGTGCCAGCAGCGCCGAACAGGGGGAGGATGGCTACACCTTC.

The J gene is TRBJ2-2, the V gene TRBV24-1, with TRBD1 matching over 7 bases. This CDR3 is built from 17 residues. The J segment lost 4 bases and the V segment lost 1 base, leaving 8 bases of the junction unmatched. Germline CDR1 and CDR2: KGHDR and SFDVKD. The CDR3 loop is CATSDFRDRRGTGELFF. The DNA for the CDR3 is TGTGCCACCAGTGATTTCCGGGACAGACGAGGCACCGGGGAGCTGTTTTTT.

V gene TRBV5-1 combines with J gene TRBJ2-1, with 7 bases identical to TRBD1. CDR1 is SGHRS, CDR2 YFSETQ, per germline. The J segment lost 0 bases and the V segment lost 4 bases, leaving 7 bases of the junction unmatched. The length of the CDR3 is 16 residues. The CDR3 DNA reads TGCGCCAGCAGCCCGGCGACAGGGAGCTCCTACAATGAGCAGTTCTTC. It encodes CASSPATGSSYNEQFF.

This clonotype was observed a few times. This sequence joins TRBV6-9 and TRBJ2-7; the match to TRBD1 covers 10 bases. The V gene's germline CDR1 is MNHGY and CDR2 SVAAGI. The CDR3 contains 15 residues. V gave up 7 bases and J gave up 0 bases; unmatched junction bases: 6. The CDR3 coding sequence is TGTGCCAGCACCCGGGGACAGGGGACCTCCTACGAGCAGTACTTC. It translates to CASTRGQGTSYEQYF.

This clonotype was counted a single time. The rearrangement joins TRBV7-3 to TRBJ1-2; tentatively, D is TRBD1 (5 bases). Germline assignment: CDR1 SGHTA and CDR2 FQGTGA. The V end lost 9 bases, the J end lost 5 bases, and 19 bases lay between the germline ends. The CDR3 totals 14 residues. CDR3 sequence reads: CASSIPQAYYGYTF. The CDR3 DNA reads TGTGCCAGTAGTATCCCACAGGCCTATTATGGCTACACCTTC.

The J gene is TRBJ1-4, the V gene TRBV6-1; perhaps TRBD1 as D (6 bases). The ends were cut back, 6 bases at V and 0 bases at J, with 14 bases in the middle. The CDR3 loop spans 16 amino acids. Germline-derived CDR1 and CDR2 are MNHNS and SASEGT. The CDR3 reads CASSFKQGPTNEKLFF. CDR3 nucleotides: TGTGCCAGCAGCTTCAAACAGGGCCCAACTAATGAAAAACTGTTTTTT.

The sample holds a few counts of this clonotype. Sequence at one end of the junction differs from germline and may be a read error. The chain uses TRBV6-5 and TRBJ1-6; no firm D call. Germline values: CDR1 MNHEY, CDR2 SVGAGI. The CDR3 consists of 19 residues. The CDR3 coding sequence is TGTGCCAGCAGTTACGGTTTGGTTTTGGGGAACTCCGATAATTCACCCCTCCACTTT. Protein: CASSYGLVLGNSDNSPLHF.

This clonotype was detected ten times or more. The chain links TRBV20-1 to TRBJ2-1; possibly TRBD2 for D (6 bases). Germline assignment: CDR1 DFQATT and CDR2 SNEGSKA (reference sequence). The CDR3 is 15 amino acids. V was pared by 1 base and J by 4 bases, with 14 bases between. The CDR3 loop is CSARGRAWKYNEQFF. CDR3 DNA sequence: TGCAGTGCTAGAGGGAGGGCATGGAAATACAATGAGCAGTTCTTC.

V is TRBV24-1 and J is TRBJ1-2; D uncertain. The CDR3 extends over 13 amino acids. CDR1 is KGHDR, CDR2 SFDVKD, per germline. V lost 7 bases to trimming and J lost 5 bases, with 13 bases between them. CDR3: CATSDDNAYGYTF. The CDR3 DNA follows: TGTGCCACCAGCGACGACAACGCATATGGCTACACCTTC.

This clonotype appeared many times. The rearrangement links TRBV5-1 to TRBJ1-4, with unresolved D. V was pared by 4 bases and J by 5 bases, with 9 bases between. Germline lookup yields CDR1 SGHRS and CDR2 YFSETQ. The length of the CDR3 is 13 residues. The CDR3 loop is CASSVTGNEKLFF. CDR3 DNA: TGCGCCAGCAGCGTAACGGGGAATGAAAAACTGTTTTTT.

Many counts were recorded for this clonotype. The rearrangement uses TRBV2 and TRBJ1-5, with D perhaps matching TRBD1 (6 bases). The CDR3 has 15 amino acids. Trimming left V 6 bases short and J 0 bases short, with 12 bases between. Germline CDR1 and CDR2: SNHLY and FYNNEI. For the CDR3, the DNA is TGTGCCAGCAGCGGACAGCGCGATAGCAATCAGCCCCAGCATTTT. Translated, it gives CASSGQRDSNQPQHF.

This clonotype was detected many times. The rearrangement joins TRBV3-1 to TRBJ2-1; either TRBD1 or TRBD2 may fit D (5 bases each). V was shortened by 4 bases and J by 4 bases, with 17 bases between the two germline ends. This CDR3 contains 16 residues. Germline V gene data show CDR1 as LGHDT and CDR2 as YNNKEL (reference sequence). The CDR3 DNA reads TGTGCCAGCAGCCTGAGGGTGGGGCTTCTTTACAATGAGCAGTTCTTC. Translating gives CASSLRVGLLYNEQFF.

In its sample, this clonotype was seen a few times. The chain joins TRBV20-1 to TRBJ2-7, with D possibly called TRBD1 or TRBD2 (5 bases each). Per germline, CDR1 DFQATT and CDR2 SNEGSKA (reference sequence). This CDR3 comprises 13 residues. V shed 5 bases and J shed 5 bases, with 16 bases lying between them. Written as DNA, the CDR3 is TGCAGTGCTCCTGGGACGGCTCTGGACGAGCAGTACTTC. Translating gives CSAPGTALDEQYF.